These 20 T cell receptor beta chains came from one sample sequenced in a study of blood T cell repertoires in COVID-19. TCRdb's copy holds only in-frame clones and misses some; the assay was immunoSEQ multiplex PCR. Among approximately 220,000 clones listed, roughly 85% were seen once. The sample comprised PBMCs or T cells enriched from blood (not recorded which). The receptor source for this set is a middle-aged man who had recovered from COVID-19.

The chain carries TRBV19 and TRBJ2-3; no clear D. The CDR3 has 13 residues. The V end lost 4 bases, the J end lost 3 bases, and 8 bases lay between the germline ends. Germline CDR1 and CDR2: LNHDA and SQIVND (reference sequence). This chain's CDR3 is CASSTQQTDTQYF. CDR3 nucleotides: TGTGCCAGTAGTACACAACAGACAGATACGCAGTATTTT.

This clone occurred a few times. The chain combines TRBV5-6 with TRBJ1-6; D is unresolved. Germline V gene data show CDR1 as SGHDT and CDR2 as YYEEEE. The CDR3 spans 17 residues. Trimming left V 3 bases short and J 0 bases short, with 13 bases between. The CDR3 region has the DNA TGTGCCAGCAGCTCGAAATTGCCGGGCTCCTATAATTCACCCCTCCACTTT. Protein sequence: CASSSKLPGSYNSPLHF.

The chain is built from TRBV27 and TRBJ1-1, with 7 bases lining up with TRBD1. This CDR3 is built from 15 residues. Losses at the gene ends were 6 bases for V and 1 base for J; bases not matched to a gene: 8. Per germline, CDR1 MNHEY and CDR2 SMNVEV (reference sequence). CDR3 DNA sequence: TGTGCCAGCAGCACCAGGGGGGATACGAACACTGAAGCTTTCTTT. This encodes CASSTRGDTNTEAFF.

The rearrangement joins TRBV12-3 or TRBV12-4 to TRBJ2-1; no reliable D call. CDR3 length equals 13 residues. Trimming shortened V by 2 bases and J by 6 bases, and 8 bases separated the two germline ends. The CDR3 coding sequence is TGTGCCAGCAGTTTATCTCCCCCCAATGAGCAGTTCTTC. Translation: CASSLSPPNEQFF.

The chain uses TRBV30 and TRBJ2-1, with 9 bases matching TRBD2. Germline trimming cut 2 bases from V and 6 bases from J; bases unmatched to any gene: 8. The CDR3 has 15 amino acids. Germline assignment: CDR1 GTSNPN and CDR2 SVGIG (reference sequence). CDR3 protein: CAWSPLAGFSNEQFF. CDR3 sequence (DNA): TGTGCCTGGAGTCCTCTAGCGGGATTCAGCAATGAGCAGTTCTTC.

CDR3 region: CASSRGLAGAREQYF. CDR3 nucleotides: TGTGCCAGCAGTAGGGGACTAGCGGGAGCTCGCGAGCAGTACTTC. This chain connects TRBV7-3 to TRBJ2-7, with 14 bases aligning to TRBD2. The germline V gene encodes CDR1 SGHTA and CDR2 FQGTGA. The V and J ends lost 6 bases and 6 bases, in that order; junction bases with no gene match: 7. This CDR3 has 15 amino acids.

The chain couples TRBV30 to TRBJ1-2, with 10 bases identical to TRBD1. J gave up 7 bases and V 2 bases, and 4 bases lay outside the gene matches. Germline-derived CDR1 and CDR2 are GTSNPN and SVGIG (reference sequence). The CDR3 loop spans 13 amino acids. CDR3 DNA: TGTGCCTGGAGTAGGGGGACAGGGGTTGGCTACACCTTC. It specifies CAWSRGTGVGYTF. Full variable domain (rest looked up from reference TRBV30 and TRBJ1-2): SQTIHQWPATLVQPVGSPLSLECTVEGTSNPNLYWYRQAAGRGLQLLFYSVGIGQISSEVPQNLSASRPQDRQFILSSKKLLLSDSGFYLCAWSRGTGVGYTFGSGTRLTVV.

The chain has TRBV20-1 and TRBJ2-2; TRBD2 agrees at 7 bases. The J segment lost 4 bases and the V segment lost 4 bases, leaving 9 bases of the junction unmatched. This CDR3 spans 15 amino acids. Germline loops: CDR1 DFQATT, CDR2 SNEGSKA (reference sequence). CDR3 bases: TGCAGTGCTATTGATCGGGAGGCCAGCACCGGGGAGCTGTTTTTT. Translating gives CSAIDREASTGELFF.

This clone was seen once. V gene TRBV29-1 combines with J gene TRBJ2-7, with 7 bases that match TRBD1. Losses at the gene ends were 6 bases for V and 4 bases for J; bases not matched to a gene: 3. Germline V gene data show CDR1 as SQVTM and CDR2 as ANQGSEA. The CDR3 length is 11 residues. CDR3 in amino acids: CSVQTGYEQYF. CDR3 in DNA: TGCAGCGTCCAGACAGGGTACGAGCAGTACTTC.

This clone has ten or more counts. The chain has TRBV4-1 and TRBJ1-2; 8 bases align to TRBD1. CDR1 is MGHRA and CDR2 is YSYEKL in the germline V gene. The CDR3 totals 15 residues. The junction had 7 bases not matched to a gene; V was cut back by 1 base and J by 6 bases. The CDR3 spells CASSQVTAGGNGYTF. CDR3 DNA: TGCGCCAGCAGCCAAGTTACGGCAGGGGGCAATGGCTACACCTTC.

In this sample, this clone turned up a few times. CDR3 DNA sequence: TGTGCCAGCAGCGCCGCCGACAGGGGGATTTATGGCTACACCTTC. Translating it yields CASSAADRGIYGYTF. V usage is TRBV2 and J usage is TRBJ1-2, with 9 bases matching TRBD1. Germline V gene lookup returns CDR1 SNHLY and CDR2 FYNNEI. J gave up 5 bases and V 6 bases, and 10 bases lay outside the gene matches. The CDR3 loop spans 15 amino acids.

This clone appeared a few times. The genes are TRBV30 and TRBJ1-3, with 9 positions matching TRBD1. The V gene's germline CDR1 is GTSNPN and CDR2 SVGIG (reference sequence). The V segment lost 0 bases and the J segment 2 bases; nucleotides outside the gene matches: 2. This CDR3 is built from 15 residues. The CDR3 sequence is CAWSVGTGTGNTIYF. In DNA, the CDR3 is TGTGCCTGGAGTGTAGGGACAGGGACTGGAAACACCATATATTTT.

The rearrangement links TRBV24-1 to TRBJ2-1, with 15 bases matching TRBD2. The trim removed 1 base at V and 1 base at J, leaving 1 base unmatched. The CDR3 is 18 amino acids. From germline, CDR1 is KGHDR and CDR2 SFDVKD. CDR3 sequence reads: CATSDFGLAGGSYNEQFF. As DNA, the CDR3 is TGTGCCACCAGTGATTTCGGACTAGCGGGAGGGTCCTACAATGAGCAGTTCTTC.

The rearrangement joins TRBV30 to TRBJ1-2; D may be TRBD1 (5 bases). The V gene's germline CDR1 is GTSNPN and CDR2 SVGIG (reference sequence). V was pared by 8 bases and J by 1 base, with 8 bases between. This CDR3 region has 11 residues. CDR3 in amino acids: CAHRGNYGYTF. In DNA form, the CDR3 reads TGTGCCCATAGGGGTAACTATGGCTACACCTTC.

The chain uses TRBV28 and TRBJ1-2; unclear D gene. The CDR3 length is 16 residues. Germline assignment: CDR1 MDHEN and CDR2 SYDVKM. V lost 7 bases to trimming and J lost 0 bases, with 18 bases between them. The CDR3 nucleotides read TGTGCCAGCACCCCTATAGGAGCCGCAGCTAACTATGGCTACACCTTC. Protein product: CASTPIGAAANYGYTF.

In DNA, the CDR3 is TGTGCCTGGATTGGGGGACTCTACAACACCGGGGAGCTGTTTTTT. Encoded protein: CAWIGGLYNTGELFF. V is TRBV30 and J is TRBJ2-2; D is perhaps TRBD2 (6 bases). This CDR3 is built from 15 residues. V was trimmed by 4 bases and J by 2 bases, leaving 14 bases between them. Germline CDR1 reads GTSNPN; CDR2 reads SVGIG (reference sequence).

This chain joins TRBV2 and TRBJ1-4; D is ambiguous. The CDR3 covers 13 residues. Trimming removed 6 bases at V and 8 bases at J, with 13 bases between. Germline V CDR1 and CDR2: SNHLY, FYNNEI. The CDR3 here is CASSQGGYEKLFF. CDR3 coding DNA: TGTGCCAGCAGCCAAGGAGGGTACGAAAAACTGTTTTTT.

In its sample, this clone was seen once. The rearrangement uses TRBV3-1 (or the pseudogene TRBV3-2) and TRBJ2-7; tentative D call: TRBD1 (6 bases). Trimming took off 4 bases at V and 5 bases at J, with 15 bases between the two ends. Germline V gene lookup returns CDR1 LGHDT and CDR2 YNNKEL (reference sequence). The CDR3 sequence is 14 residues long. CDR3 sequence: CASSPPTQGHEQYF. In DNA form, the CDR3 reads TGTGCCAGCAGCCCCCCAACACAGGGACACGAGCAGTACTTC.

This chain joins TRBV3-1 (or the pseudogene TRBV3-2) and TRBJ2-5; possibly TRBD1 for D (5 bases). Trimming removed 0 bases at V and 3 bases at J, with 11 bases between. Looked up from germline, CDR1 is LGHDT and CDR2 is YNNKEL (reference sequence). The CDR3 is 15 amino acids. The CDR3 DNA reads TGTGCCAGCAGCCAAGATGGTCAGGGAAAAGAGACCCAGTACTTC. Protein product: CASSQDGQGKETQYF.

This sequence joins TRBV9 and TRBJ1-2; 8 bases map to TRBD1. The V gene's germline CDR1 is SGDLS and CDR2 YYNGEE. The CDR3 spans 15 residues. J gave up 2 bases and V 4 bases, and 7 bases lay outside the gene matches. CDR3 loop: CASSPSTGANYGYTF. CDR3 DNA: TGTGCCAGCAGCCCATCGACAGGGGCGAACTATGGCTACACCTTC.